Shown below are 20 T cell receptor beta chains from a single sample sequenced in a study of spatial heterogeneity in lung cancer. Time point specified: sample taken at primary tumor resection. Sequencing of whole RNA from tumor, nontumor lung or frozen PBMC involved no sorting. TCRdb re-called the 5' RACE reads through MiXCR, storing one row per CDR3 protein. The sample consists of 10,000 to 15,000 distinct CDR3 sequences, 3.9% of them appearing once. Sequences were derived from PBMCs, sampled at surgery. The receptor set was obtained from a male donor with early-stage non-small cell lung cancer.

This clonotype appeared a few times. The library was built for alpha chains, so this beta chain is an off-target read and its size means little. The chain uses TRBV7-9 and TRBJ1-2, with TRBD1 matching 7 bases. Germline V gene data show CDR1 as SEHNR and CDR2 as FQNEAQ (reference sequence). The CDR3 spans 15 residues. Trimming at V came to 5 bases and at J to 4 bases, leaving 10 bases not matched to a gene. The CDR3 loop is CASSPRDSGAYGYTF. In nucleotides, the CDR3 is TGTGCCAGCAGCCCCCGGGACAGTGGAGCCTATGGCTACACCTTC.

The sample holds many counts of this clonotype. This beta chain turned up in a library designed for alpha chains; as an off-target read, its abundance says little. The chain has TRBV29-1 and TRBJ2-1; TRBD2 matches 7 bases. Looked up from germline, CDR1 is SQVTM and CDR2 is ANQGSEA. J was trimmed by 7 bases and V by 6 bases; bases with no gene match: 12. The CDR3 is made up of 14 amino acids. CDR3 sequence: CSVSSGPPENEQFF. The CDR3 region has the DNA TGCAGCGTGTCTAGCGGCCCGCCTGAGAATGAGCAGTTCTTC.

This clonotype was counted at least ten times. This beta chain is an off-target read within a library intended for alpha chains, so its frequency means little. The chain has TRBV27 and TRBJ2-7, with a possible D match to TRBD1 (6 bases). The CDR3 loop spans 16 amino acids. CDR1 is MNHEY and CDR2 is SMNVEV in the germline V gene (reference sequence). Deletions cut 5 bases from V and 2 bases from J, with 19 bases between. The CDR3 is CASSPARTVRAYEQYF. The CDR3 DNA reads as TGTGCCAGCAGTCCCGCCCGGACAGTCCGAGCCTACGAGCAGTACTTC.

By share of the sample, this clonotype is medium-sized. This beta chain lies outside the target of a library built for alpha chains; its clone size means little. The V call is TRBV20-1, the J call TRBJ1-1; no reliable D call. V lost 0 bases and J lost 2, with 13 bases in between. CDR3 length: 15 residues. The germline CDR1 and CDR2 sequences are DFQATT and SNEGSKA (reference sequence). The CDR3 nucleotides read TGCAGTGCTAGAGATCGTCAGGTCGGCAACACTGAAGCTTTCTTT. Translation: CSARDRQVGNTEAFF.

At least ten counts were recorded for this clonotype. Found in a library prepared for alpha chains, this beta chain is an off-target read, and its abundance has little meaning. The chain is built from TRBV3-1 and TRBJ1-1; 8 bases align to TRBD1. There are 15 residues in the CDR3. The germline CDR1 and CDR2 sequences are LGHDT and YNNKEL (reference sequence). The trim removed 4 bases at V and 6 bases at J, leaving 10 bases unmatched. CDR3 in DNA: TGTGCCAGCAGCCGAAGGGCAGGGGGCGGCCCTGAAGCTTTCTTT. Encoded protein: CASSRRAGGGPEAFF. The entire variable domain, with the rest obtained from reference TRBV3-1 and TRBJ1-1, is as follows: DTAVSQTPKYLVTQMGNDKSIKCEQNLGHDTMYWYKQDSKKFLKIMFSYNNKELIINETVPNRFSPKSPDKAHLNLHINSLELGDSAVYFCASSRRAGGGPEAFFGQGTRLTVV.

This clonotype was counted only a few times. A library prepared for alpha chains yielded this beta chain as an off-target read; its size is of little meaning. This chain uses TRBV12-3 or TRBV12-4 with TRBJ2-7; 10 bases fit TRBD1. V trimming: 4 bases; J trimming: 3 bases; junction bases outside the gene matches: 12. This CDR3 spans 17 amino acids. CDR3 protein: CASSSPLTDRGGYEQYF. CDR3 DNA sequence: TGTGCCAGCAGTTCCCCCTTGACGGACAGGGGGGGCTACGAGCAGTACTTC.

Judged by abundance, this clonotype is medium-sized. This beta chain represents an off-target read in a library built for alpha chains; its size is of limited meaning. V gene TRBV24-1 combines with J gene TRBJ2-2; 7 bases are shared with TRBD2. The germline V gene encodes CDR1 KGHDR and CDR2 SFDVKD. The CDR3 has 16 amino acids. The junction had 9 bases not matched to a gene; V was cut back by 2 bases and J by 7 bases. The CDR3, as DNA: TGTGCCACCAGTGATTCATCAGCGGGAAGGCTCGGGGAGCTGTTTTTT. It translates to CATSDSSAGRLGELFF.

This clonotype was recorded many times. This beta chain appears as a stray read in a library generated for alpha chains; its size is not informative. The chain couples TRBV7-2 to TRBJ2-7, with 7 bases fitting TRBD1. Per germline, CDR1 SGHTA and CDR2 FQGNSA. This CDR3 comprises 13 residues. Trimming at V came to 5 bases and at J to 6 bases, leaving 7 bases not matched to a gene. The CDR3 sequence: CASSLGGRGEQYF. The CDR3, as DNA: TGTGCCAGCAGCCTAGGGGGCCGGGGCGAGCAGTACTTC.

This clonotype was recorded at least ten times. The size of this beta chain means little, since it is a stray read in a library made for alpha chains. The CDR3 region has the DNA TGCGCCAGCAGCCAAGCCCCCCGAGAGTGGGGAATGAACACTGAAGCTTTCTTT. Translated: CASSQAPREWGMNTEAFF. The rearrangement links TRBV4-1 to TRBJ1-1; D not certain. Trimming stripped 1 base from V and 0 bases from J, with 18 bases between. Germline CDR1 and CDR2: MGHRA and YSYEKL. This CDR3 has 18 residues.

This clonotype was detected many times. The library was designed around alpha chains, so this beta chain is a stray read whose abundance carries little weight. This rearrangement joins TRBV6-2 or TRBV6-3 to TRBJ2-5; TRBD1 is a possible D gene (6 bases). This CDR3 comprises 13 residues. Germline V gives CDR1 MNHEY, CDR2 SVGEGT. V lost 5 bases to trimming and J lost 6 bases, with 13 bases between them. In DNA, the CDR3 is TGTGCCAGCAGTCTTCCGACAGGAAAGACCCAGTACTTC. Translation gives CASSLPTGKTQYF.

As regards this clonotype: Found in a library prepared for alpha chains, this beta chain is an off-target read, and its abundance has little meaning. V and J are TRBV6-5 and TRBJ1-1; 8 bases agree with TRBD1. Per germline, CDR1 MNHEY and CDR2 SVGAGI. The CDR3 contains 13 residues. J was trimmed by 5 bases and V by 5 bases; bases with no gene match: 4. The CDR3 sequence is CASSLQGETEAFF. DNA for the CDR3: TGTGCCAGCAGTCTACAGGGGGAGACTGAAGCTTTCTTT.

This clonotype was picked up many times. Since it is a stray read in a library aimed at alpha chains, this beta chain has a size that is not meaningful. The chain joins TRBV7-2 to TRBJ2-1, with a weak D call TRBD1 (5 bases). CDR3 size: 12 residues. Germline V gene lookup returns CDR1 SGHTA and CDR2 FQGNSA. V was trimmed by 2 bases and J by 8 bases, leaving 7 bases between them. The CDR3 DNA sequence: TGTGCCAGCAGCTTACAGGGTTATGAGCAGTTCTTC. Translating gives CASSLQGYEQFF.

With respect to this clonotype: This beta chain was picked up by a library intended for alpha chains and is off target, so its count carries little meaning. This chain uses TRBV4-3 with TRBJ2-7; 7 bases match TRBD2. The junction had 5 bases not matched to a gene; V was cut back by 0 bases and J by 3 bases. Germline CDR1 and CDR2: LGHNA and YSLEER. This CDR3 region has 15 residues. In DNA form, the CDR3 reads TGCGCCAGCAGCCAAGATTCCGGGAGGATCTACGAGCAGTACTTC. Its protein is CASSQDSGRIYEQYF.

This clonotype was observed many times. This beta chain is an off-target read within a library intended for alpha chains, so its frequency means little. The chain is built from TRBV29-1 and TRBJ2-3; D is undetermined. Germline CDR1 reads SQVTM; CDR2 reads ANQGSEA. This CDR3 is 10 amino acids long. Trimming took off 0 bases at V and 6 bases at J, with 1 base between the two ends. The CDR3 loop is CSVEDDTQYF. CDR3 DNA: TGCAGCGTTGAAGATGATACGCAGTATTTT.

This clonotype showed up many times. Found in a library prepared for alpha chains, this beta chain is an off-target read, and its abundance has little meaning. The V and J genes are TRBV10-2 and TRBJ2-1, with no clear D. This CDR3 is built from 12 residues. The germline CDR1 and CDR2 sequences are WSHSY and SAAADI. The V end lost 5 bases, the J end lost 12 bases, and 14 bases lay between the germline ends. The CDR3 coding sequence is TGCGCCAGCAGTACCGACCGCCCCGGGCAGTTCTTC. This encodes CASSTDRPGQFF.

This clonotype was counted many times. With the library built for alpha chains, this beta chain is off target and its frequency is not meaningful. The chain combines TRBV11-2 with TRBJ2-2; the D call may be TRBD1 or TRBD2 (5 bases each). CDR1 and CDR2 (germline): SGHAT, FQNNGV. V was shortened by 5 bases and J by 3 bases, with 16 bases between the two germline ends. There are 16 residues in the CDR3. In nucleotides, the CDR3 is TGTGCCAGCAGCGCCTTCCGGGACCAAGACACCGGGGAGCTGTTTTTT. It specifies CASSAFRDQDTGELFF.

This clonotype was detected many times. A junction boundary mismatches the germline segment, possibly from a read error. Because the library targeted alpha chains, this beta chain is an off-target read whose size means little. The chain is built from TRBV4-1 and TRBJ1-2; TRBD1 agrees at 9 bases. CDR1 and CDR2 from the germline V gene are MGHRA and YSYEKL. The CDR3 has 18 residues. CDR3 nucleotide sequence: TGCGCCAGCAGACAAGTCCGGGGGAGGACAGGGGCTAACTATGGCTACACCTTC. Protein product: CASRQVRGRTGANYGYTF.

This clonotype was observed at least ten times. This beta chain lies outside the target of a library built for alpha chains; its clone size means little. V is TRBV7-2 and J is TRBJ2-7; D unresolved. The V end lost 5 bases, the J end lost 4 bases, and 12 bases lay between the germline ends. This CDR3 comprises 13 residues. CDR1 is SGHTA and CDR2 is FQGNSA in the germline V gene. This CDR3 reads CASSPGVGYEQYF. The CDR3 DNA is TGTGCCAGCAGCCCTGGGGTGGGTTACGAGCAGTACTTC.

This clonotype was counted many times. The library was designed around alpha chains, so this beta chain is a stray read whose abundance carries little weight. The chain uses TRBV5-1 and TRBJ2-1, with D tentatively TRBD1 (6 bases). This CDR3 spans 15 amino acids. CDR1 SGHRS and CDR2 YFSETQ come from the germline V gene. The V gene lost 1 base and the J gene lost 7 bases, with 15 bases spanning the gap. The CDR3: CASSLLTGSANEQFF. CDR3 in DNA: TGCGCCAGCAGCTTGCTAACAGGGTCGGCGAATGAGCAGTTCTTC. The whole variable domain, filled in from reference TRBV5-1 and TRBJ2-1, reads KAGVTQTPRYLIKTRGQQVTLSCSPISGHRSVSWYQQTPGQGLQFLFEYFSETQRNKGNFPGRFSGRQFSNSRSEMNVSTLELGDSALYLCASSLLTGSANEQFFGPGTRLTVL.

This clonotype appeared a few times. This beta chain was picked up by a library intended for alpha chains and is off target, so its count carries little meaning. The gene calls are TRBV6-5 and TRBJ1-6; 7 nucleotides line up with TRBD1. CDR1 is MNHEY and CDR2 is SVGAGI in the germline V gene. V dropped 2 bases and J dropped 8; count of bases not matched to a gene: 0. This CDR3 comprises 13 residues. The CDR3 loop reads CASSYGTDSPLHF. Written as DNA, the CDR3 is TGTGCCAGCAGTTACGGGACAGATTCACCCCTCCACTTT.